Each of the 22 T cell receptor beta chains below was sequenced from the same sample in a study of vaccination and CD4 T cells after COVID-19. CD4+ T cells that had been cultured provided DNA sequenced with the Oncomine TCR Beta short-read assay. Using its own MiXCR run on the PCR reads, TCRdb lists one record per CDR3 protein. Here the sample spans 10,000 to 13,000 distinct CDR3 sequences, under 70% being singletons. The sample's treatment: approximately nine-day PBMC culture with coronavirus spike peptide pools or control peptides (ViraFEST assay). No antigen has been identified for these receptors. The sequencing input was CD4+ T cells from blood, cultured in vitro. The receptors derive from a human donor who had recovered from COVID-19.

This clonotype was seen a handful of times. The chain links TRBV7-9 to TRBJ1-1; 10 bases line up with TRBD1. J gave up 0 bases and V 5 bases, and 9 bases lay outside the gene matches. The CDR3 totals 17 residues. Per germline, CDR1 SEHNR and CDR2 FQNEAQ (reference sequence). CDR3 coding DNA: TGTGCCAGCAGCGAACGACAGGGGGCTGGGATGAACACTGAAGCTTTCTTT. Its protein product is CASSERQGAGMNTEAFF.

The chain is built from TRBV6-1 and TRBJ2-1; D is uncertain. The CDR3 loop spans 14 amino acids. CDR1 is MNHNS and CDR2 is SASEGT in the germline V gene. Trimming took 10 bases from V and 0 from J, leaving 13 bases between them. Here the CDR3 DNA reads TGTGCCACGGACGGCGCCAGCTCCTACAATGAGCAGTTCTTC. Protein sequence: CATDGASSYNEQFF.

A note on this clonotype: One junction end does not reproduce the germline sequence, and a read error may be involved. The J gene is TRBJ1-1, the V gene TRBV5-4, with a possible D match to TRBD1 (5 bases). Germline CDR1 and CDR2: SGHNT and YYREEE (reference sequence). This CDR3 comprises 15 residues. This CDR3 is CASSLSGAMKTEAFF. CDR3 DNA: TGTGCCAGCAGCTTGAGCGGGGCGATGAAGACTGAAGCTTTCTTT.

This clonotype has only a few counts. The rearrangement uses TRBV20-1 and TRBJ1-2; no reliable D call. The V gene lost 5 bases and the J gene lost 5 bases, with 9 bases spanning the gap. From germline, CDR1 is DFQATT and CDR2 SNEGSKA (reference sequence). The CDR3 has 11 residues. CDR3 amino acids: CSAPRQYGYTF. Written as DNA, the CDR3 is TGCAGTGCTCCTCGGCAGTATGGCTACACCTTC.

The J gene is TRBJ2-7, the V gene TRBV5-1, with TRBD1 matching over 8 bases. The CDR3 covers 15 residues. CDR1 and CDR2 from the germline V gene are SGHRS and YFSETQ. With 4 bases clipped from V and 4 bases from J, the junction kept 10 bases outside the gene matches. The CDR3 DNA reads as TGCGCCAGCAGCCCGGCTCGGACAGGGACATACGAGCAGTACTTC. Translated, it gives CASSPARTGTYEQYF.

The V and J genes are TRBV27 and TRBJ2-2; 7 bases are a match to TRBD2. Germline assignment: CDR1 MNHEY and CDR2 SMNVEV (reference sequence). Trimming took 4 bases from V and 5 from J; bases not matched to a gene: 4. This CDR3 region has 14 residues. In DNA, the CDR3 is TGTGCCAGCAGTTGGGACTATCTTACCGGGGAGCTGTTTTTT. Amino acids: CASSWDYLTGELFF.

This chain links TRBV6-2 or TRBV6-3 with TRBJ2-5; D may correspond to TRBD1 or TRBD2 (5 bases each). The CDR3 contains 14 residues. V was shortened by 0 bases and J by 7 bases, with 12 bases between the two germline ends. Germline CDR1 reads MNHEY; CDR2 reads SVGEGT. The DNA of the CDR3 is TGTGCCAGCAGTTACTCGGTGGGGGTAGGGACCCAGTACTTC. Amino acids: CASSYSVGVGTQYF.

The chain couples TRBV6-2 or TRBV6-3 to TRBJ2-1, with a possible D match to TRBD2 (8 bases). Germline assignment: CDR1 MNHEY and CDR2 SVGEGT. The germline V and J ends were trimmed by 6 bases and 4 bases, with 19 bases remaining between them. The CDR3 covers 16 residues. Here the CDR3 DNA reads TGTGCCAGCAGCCGAGGGGGCGGGAGGCAATACAATGAGCAGTTCTTC. This codes for CASSRGGGRQYNEQFF.

This chain connects TRBV20-1 to TRBJ2-3, with D unresolved. This CDR3 comprises 14 residues. In germline, CDR1 is DFQATT, CDR2 SNEGSKA (reference sequence). V lost 3 bases to trimming and J lost 0 bases, with 10 bases between them. CDR3: CSASSASSTDTQYF. The CDR3 coding sequence is TGCAGTGCTAGTTCAGCTTCTAGCACAGATACGCAGTATTTT.

The J gene is TRBJ2-1, the V gene TRBV27, with TRBD2 identical over 11 bases. The V segment lost 4 bases and the J segment 6 bases; nucleotides outside the gene matches: 5. This CDR3 is 15 amino acids long. CDR1 is MNHEY, CDR2 SMNVEV, per germline (reference sequence). Here the CDR3 DNA reads TGTGCCAGCAGTTCCCTAGCGGGAGGTTCCAATGAGCAGTTCTTC. Translating it yields CASSSLAGGSNEQFF.

The chain combines TRBV3-1 with TRBJ1-1; D perhaps matches TRBD1 (6 bases). This CDR3 is 13 amino acids long. CDR1 and CDR2 from the germline V gene are LGHDT and YNNKEL (reference sequence). V was pared by 1 base and J by 8 bases, with 11 bases between. The DNA of the CDR3 is TGTGCCAGCAGCCAAGCTCAGGGGTTAGAAGCTTTCTTT. Translating it yields CASSQAQGLEAFF.

This rearrangement joins TRBV20-1 to TRBJ1-2, with D possibly TRBD1 on 6 matching bases. The germline V and J ends were trimmed by 6 bases and 6 bases, with 20 bases remaining between them. Germline V gene data show CDR1 as DFQATT and CDR2 as SNEGSKA (reference sequence). The CDR3 extends over 14 amino acids. CDR3 DNA sequence: TGCAGTGCATCGAAAACAGGGACCGCGGATGGCTACACCTTC. Residues: CSASKTGTADGYTF.

The chain recombines TRBV6-1 with TRBJ2-3; possible D gene TRBD2, 6 bases. V lost 9 bases to trimming and J lost 0 bases, with 10 bases between them. The V gene's germline CDR1 is MNHNS and CDR2 SASEGT. This CDR3 region has 13 residues. The CDR3 coding sequence is TGTGCCAGGGCGCGGGGTAGCACAGATACGCAGTATTTT. It translates to CARARGSTDTQYF.

The V and J genes are TRBV2 and TRBJ2-5, with TRBD2 identical over 8 bases. The germline gives CDR1 SNHLY, CDR2 FYNNEI. This CDR3 has 15 residues. Trimming removed 6 bases from V and 5 bases from J; junction bases left unmatched: 11. In DNA form, the CDR3 reads TGTGCCAGCAGGCCGGGACTAGGGGACGAGGAGACCCAGTACTTC. The encoded protein is CASRPGLGDEETQYF.

The chain couples TRBV7-2 to TRBJ2-1; D is uncertain. V lost 1 base and J 9 bases, leaving 4 bases between the germline ends. Looked up from germline, CDR1 is SGHTA and CDR2 is FQGNSA. The CDR3 loop spans 11 amino acids. The CDR3, as DNA: TGTGCCAGCAGCTTAGTTCGTGAGCAGTTCTTC. The encoded protein is CASSLVREQFF.

A word on this clonotype: The junction shows a germline mismatch at one end, possibly a read error. This chain links TRBV6-5 with TRBJ1-1, with D unclear. The CDR3 has 14 amino acids. The germline CDR1 and CDR2 sequences are MNHEY and SVGAGI. CDR3 coding DNA: TGTGTCAGCAGTTACGGGGTTGGGAACACTGAAGCTTTCTTT. Encoded protein: CVSSYGVGNTEAFF.

The chain joins TRBV6-1 to TRBJ1-2, with 7 bases fitting TRBD1. Looked up from germline, CDR1 is MNHNS and CDR2 is SASEGT. The V and J ends lost 5 bases and 6 bases, in that order; junction bases with no gene match: 3. CDR3 length: 12 amino acids. The CDR3 nucleotides are TGTGCCAGCAGTAGACAGGGCCATGGCTACACCTTC. Translating it yields CASSRQGHGYTF.

This clonotype was observed a few times. An end of the junction differs from the germline gene, which may be a read error. J is TRBJ1-5 and V is TRBV7-7, with 9 bases aligning to TRBD1. This CDR3 has 13 residues. Germline values: CDR1 SSHAT, CDR2 FNYEAQ (reference sequence). CDR3 bases: TGTGCTAGCACCCCACAGGGGGCGCAGCCCCAGCATTTT. Its protein product is CASTPQGAQPQHF.

In nucleotides, the CDR3 is TGTGCCAGCGGGTCCGGGAAGACCCAGTACTTC. It yields the protein CASGSGKTQYF. The V call is TRBV28, the J call TRBJ2-5, with a possible D match to TRBD2 (5 bases). The V end was cut by 8 bases, the J end by 6 bases, with 10 bases between. The CDR3 extends over 11 amino acids. CDR1 and CDR2 (germline): MDHEN, SYDVKM.

The V gene is TRBV20-1, the J gene TRBJ1-2; D unclear. V was cut by 5 bases and J by 2 bases, with 12 bases left in between. The CDR3 covers 13 residues. Looked up from germline, CDR1 is DFQATT and CDR2 is SNEGSKA (reference sequence). DNA of the CDR3: TGCAGTGCTTATAGGATACAAAACTATGGCTACACCTTC. The encoded protein is CSAYRIQNYGYTF.

This clonotype turned up a few times. The J gene is TRBJ2-2, the V gene TRBV11-3, with 8 nucleotides matching TRBD2. The CDR3 contains 14 residues. V was pared by 1 base and J by 5 bases, with 0 bases of the junction left unmatched. Germline V lookup: CDR1 SGHNT, CDR2 YENEEA. In DNA form, the CDR3 reads TGTGCCAGCAGCTTAGCGGGAGGGACCGGGGAGCTGTTTTTT. Translated: CASSLAGGTGELFF.

The chain carries TRBV25-1 and TRBJ2-1; TRBD2 agrees at 12 bases. CDR1 and CDR2 from the germline V gene are MGHDK and SYGVNS. The V segment lost 6 bases and the J segment 3 bases; nucleotides outside the gene matches: 6. The CDR3 runs to 16 residues. CDR3 residues: CASRTTSGRNYNEQFF. In DNA, the CDR3 is TGTGCCAGCAGGACTACTAGCGGGAGGAACTACAATGAGCAGTTCTTC.